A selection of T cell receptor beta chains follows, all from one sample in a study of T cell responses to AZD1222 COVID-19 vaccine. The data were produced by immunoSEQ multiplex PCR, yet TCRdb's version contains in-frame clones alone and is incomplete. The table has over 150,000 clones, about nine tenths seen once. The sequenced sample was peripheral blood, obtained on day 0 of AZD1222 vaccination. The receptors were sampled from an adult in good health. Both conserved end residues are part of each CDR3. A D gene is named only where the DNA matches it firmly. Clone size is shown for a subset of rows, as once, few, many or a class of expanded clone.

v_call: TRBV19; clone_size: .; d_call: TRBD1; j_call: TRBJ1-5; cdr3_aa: CASRTQGAGNQPQHF; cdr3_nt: TGTGCCAGTAGGACACAGGGGGCGGGCAATCAGCCCCAGCATTTT
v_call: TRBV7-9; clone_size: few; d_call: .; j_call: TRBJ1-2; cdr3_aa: CASSLAPLNYGYTF; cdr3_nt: TGTGCCAGCAGCTTAGCTCCCCTTAACTATGGCTACACCTTC
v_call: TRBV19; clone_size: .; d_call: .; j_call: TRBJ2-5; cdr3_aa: CASTDFGTQYF; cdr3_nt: TGTGCCAGTACCGACTTCGGGACCCAGTACTTC
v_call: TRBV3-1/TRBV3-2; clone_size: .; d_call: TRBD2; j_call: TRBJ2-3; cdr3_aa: CASSPPNLLAGDTDTQYF; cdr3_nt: TGTGCCAGCAGCCCGCCCAACCTACTAGCGGGGGACACAGATACGCAGTATTTT
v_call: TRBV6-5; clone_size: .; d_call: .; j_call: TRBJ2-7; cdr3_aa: CAASDSYEQYF; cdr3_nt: TGTGCCGCCTCAGACAGCTACGAGCAGTACTTC
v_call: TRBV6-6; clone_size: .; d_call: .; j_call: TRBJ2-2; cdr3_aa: CASSQPVGEYTGELFF; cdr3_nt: TGTGCCAGCAGCCAACCGGTCGGGGAATACACCGGGGAGCTGTTTTTT
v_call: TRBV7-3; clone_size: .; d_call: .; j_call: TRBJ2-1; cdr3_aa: CASSLRARGGEQFF; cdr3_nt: TGTGCCAGCAGCTTAAGGGCCAGGGGCGGTGAGCAGTTCTTC
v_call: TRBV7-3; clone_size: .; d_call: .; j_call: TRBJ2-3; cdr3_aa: CASSLGSDGDTQYF; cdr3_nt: TGTGCCAGCAGCTTAGGCAGCGATGGAGATACGCAGTATTTT
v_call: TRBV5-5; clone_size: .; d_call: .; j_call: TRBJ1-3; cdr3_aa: CASSLAFPGENTIYF; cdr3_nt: TGTGCCAGCAGCTTGGCATTCCCAGGCGAAAACACCATATATTTT
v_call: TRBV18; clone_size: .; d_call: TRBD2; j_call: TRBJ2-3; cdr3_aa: CASSPGLAGTDTQYF; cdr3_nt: TGTGCCAGCTCACCTGGCCTAGCGGGGACAGATACGCAGTATTTT
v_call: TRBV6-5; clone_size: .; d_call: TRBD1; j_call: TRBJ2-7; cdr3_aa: CAAGTDSYEQYF; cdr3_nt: TGTGCCGCAGGGACAGACTCCTACGAGCAGTACTTC
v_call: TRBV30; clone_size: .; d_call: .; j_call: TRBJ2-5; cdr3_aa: CAWSGGHQETQYF; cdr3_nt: TGTGCCTGGAGCGGGGGCCACCAAGAGACCCAGTACTTC
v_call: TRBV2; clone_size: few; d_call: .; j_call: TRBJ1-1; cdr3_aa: CASSGLKGVTEAFF; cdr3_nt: TGTGCCAGCAGTGGACTTAAGGGGGTCACTGAAGCTTTCTTT
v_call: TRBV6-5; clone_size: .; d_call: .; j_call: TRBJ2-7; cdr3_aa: CASSRDELYEQYF; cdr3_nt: TGTGCCAGCAGCCGGGACGAGCTCTACGAGCAGTACTTC
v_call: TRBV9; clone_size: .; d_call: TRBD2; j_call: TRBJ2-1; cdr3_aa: CASTSGYNEQFF; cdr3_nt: TGTGCCAGCACTAGCGGGTACAATGAGCAGTTCTTC
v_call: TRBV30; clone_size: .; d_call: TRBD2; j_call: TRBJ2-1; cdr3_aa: CAVIPGLAGGSSYNEQFF; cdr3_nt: TGTGCCGTGATCCCGGGACTAGCGGGGGGGAGCTCCTACAATGAGCAGTTCTTC
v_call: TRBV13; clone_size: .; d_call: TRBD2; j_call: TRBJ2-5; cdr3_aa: CASSPPTSGGLAEETQYF; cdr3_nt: TGTGCCAGCAGTCCTCCGACTAGCGGGGGGCTGGCCGAGGAGACCCAGTACTTC
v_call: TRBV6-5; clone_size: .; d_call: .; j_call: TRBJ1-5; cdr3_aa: CASRAGSGNQPQHF; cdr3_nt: TGTGCCAGCAGGGCAGGGTCTGGCAATCAGCCCCAGCATTTT
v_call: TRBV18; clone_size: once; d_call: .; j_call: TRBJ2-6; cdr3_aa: CASSPPQQLSGANVLTF; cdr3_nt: TGTGCCAGCTCACCACCGCAACAGCTCTCTGGGGCCAACGTCCTGACTTTC
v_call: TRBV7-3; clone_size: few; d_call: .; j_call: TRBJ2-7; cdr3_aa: CASSPDGGATYEQYF; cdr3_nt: TGTGCCAGCAGCCCCGATGGGGGCGCGACCTACGAGCAGTACTTC
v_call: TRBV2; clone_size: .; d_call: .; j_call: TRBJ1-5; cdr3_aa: CASSNNQPQHF; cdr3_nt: TGTGCCAGCAGCAACAATCAGCCCCAGCATTTT
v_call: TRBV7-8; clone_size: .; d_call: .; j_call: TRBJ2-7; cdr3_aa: CASSLHRIEQYF; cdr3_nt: TGTGCCAGCAGCCTCCACCGGATCGAGCAGTACTTC
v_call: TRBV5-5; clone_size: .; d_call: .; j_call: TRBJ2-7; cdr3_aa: CASSQTTYYEQYF; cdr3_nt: TGTGCCAGCAGCCAGACTACGTACTACGAGCAGTACTTC
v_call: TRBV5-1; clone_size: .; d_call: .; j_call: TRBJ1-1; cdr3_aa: CASSLAYEGMDTEAFF; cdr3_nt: TGCGCCAGCAGCTTGGCATACGAGGGGATGGACACTGAAGCTTTCTTT
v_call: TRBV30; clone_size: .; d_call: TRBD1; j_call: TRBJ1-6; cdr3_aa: CASGQGNSPLHF; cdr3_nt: TGTGCCTCCGGACAGGGGAATTCACCCCTCCACTTT
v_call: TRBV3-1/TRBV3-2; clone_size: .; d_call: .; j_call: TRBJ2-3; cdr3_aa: CASTPRGITDTQYF; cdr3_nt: TGTGCCAGCACCCCGAGGGGGATCACAGATACGCAGTATTTT
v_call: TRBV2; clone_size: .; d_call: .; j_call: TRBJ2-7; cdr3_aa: CASRDNPYEQYF; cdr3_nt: TGTGCCAGCAGGGACAACCCCTACGAGCAGTACTTC
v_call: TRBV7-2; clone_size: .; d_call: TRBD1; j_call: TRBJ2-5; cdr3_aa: CASDAGTGEETQYF; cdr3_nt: TGTGCCAGCGACGCTGGCACAGGGGAAGAGACCCAGTACTTC
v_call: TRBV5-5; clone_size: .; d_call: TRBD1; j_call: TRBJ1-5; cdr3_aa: CASKLGTGATQPQHF; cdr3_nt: TGTGCCAGCAAATTAGGTACAGGGGCTACTCAGCCCCAGCATTTT
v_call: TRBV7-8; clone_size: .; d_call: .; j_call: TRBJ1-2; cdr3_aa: CASSFGKDYFYGYTF; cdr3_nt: TGTGCCAGCAGCTTCGGCAAGGACTACTTCTATGGCTACACCTTC
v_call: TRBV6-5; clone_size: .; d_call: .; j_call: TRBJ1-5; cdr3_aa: CASHPRGAGQPQHF; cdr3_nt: TGTGCCAGTCATCCGAGGGGGGCTGGTCAGCCCCAGCATTTT
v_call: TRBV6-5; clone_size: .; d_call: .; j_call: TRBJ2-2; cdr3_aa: CASRMDTNTGELFF; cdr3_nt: TGTGCCAGCAGAATGGACACGAACACCGGGGAGCTGTTTTTT
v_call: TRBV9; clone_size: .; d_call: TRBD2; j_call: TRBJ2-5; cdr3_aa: CASSPGPSGGSYQETQYF; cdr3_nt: TGTGCCAGCAGCCCGGGCCCTAGCGGGGGGTCGTACCAAGAGACCCAGTACTTC
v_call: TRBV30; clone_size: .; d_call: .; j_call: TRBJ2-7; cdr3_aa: CAWGTGSHYEQYF; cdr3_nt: TGTGCCTGGGGGACCGGGTCCCACTACGAGCAGTACTTC
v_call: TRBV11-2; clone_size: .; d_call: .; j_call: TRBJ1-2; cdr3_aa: CASSPSHSYYGYTF; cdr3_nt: TGTGCCAGCAGCCCTTCCCATAGCTACTATGGCTACACCTTC
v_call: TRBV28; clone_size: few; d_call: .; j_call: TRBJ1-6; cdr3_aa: CASSLLSGAGDNSPLHF; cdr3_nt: TGTGCCAGCAGTTTATTGTCCGGGGCTGGGGATAATTCACCCCTCCACTTT
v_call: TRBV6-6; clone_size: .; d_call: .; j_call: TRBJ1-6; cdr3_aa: CASSYTGSTVDSPLHF; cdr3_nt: TGTGCCAGCAGTTACACAGGATCAACTGTGGATTCACCCCTCCACTTT
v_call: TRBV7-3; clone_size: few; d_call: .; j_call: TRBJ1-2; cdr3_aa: CASSSPGTSGYTF; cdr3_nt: TGTGCCAGCAGCTCCCCCGGCACGTCTGGCTACACCTTC
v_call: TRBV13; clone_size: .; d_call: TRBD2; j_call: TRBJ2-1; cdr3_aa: CASSPGTSGSGEQFF; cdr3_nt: TGTGCCAGCAGCCCCGGGACTAGCGGTAGCGGCGAGCAGTTCTTC
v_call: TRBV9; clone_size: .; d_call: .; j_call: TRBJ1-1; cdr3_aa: CASSVGPLNTEAFF; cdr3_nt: TGTGCCAGCAGCGTAGGCCCGTTGAACACTGAAGCTTTCTTT